These 9 T cell receptor beta chains came from one sample sequenced in a study of cytomegalovirus exposure and HLA in healthy donors. PCR primers comprised 60 Vbeta and 13 Jbeta primers. The protocol was immunoSEQ multiplex PCR, while the TCRdb copy is restricted to in-frame clones and leaves out a portion. The data contain around 94,000 clones, around 78% of them seen just once; the ten biggest clones take up approximately 4.4%. The specimen was PBMCs. These receptors were taken from a male donor in good health and CMV-seropositive.

The chain has TRBV6-5 and TRBJ1-1; D gene unclear. This CDR3 region has 13 residues. Germline V CDR1 and CDR2: MNHEY, SVGAGI. Deletions cut 5 bases from V and 6 bases from J, with 13 bases between. The CDR3 protein is CASSEEQTAEAFF. Written as DNA, the CDR3 is TGTGCCAGCAGTGAAGAACAGACCGCTGAAGCTTTCTTT.

In this sample, this clone turned up a few times. The J gene is TRBJ1-3, the V gene TRBV28; the D gene is possibly TRBD1 (5 bases). The CDR3 runs 14 residues. V dropped 6 bases and J dropped 0 bases, with 9 bases sitting between them. The germline V gene encodes CDR1 MDHEN and CDR2 SYDVKM. CDR3 nucleotide sequence: TGTGCCAGCAGAGCGGGGACCTCTGGAAACACCATATATTTT. Its translation is CASRAGTSGNTIYF.

The rearrangement uses TRBV7-9 and TRBJ2-1; 8 bases align to TRBD2. The germline gives CDR1 SEHNR, CDR2 FQNEAQ (reference sequence). The V and J ends lost 5 bases and 6 bases, in that order; junction bases with no gene match: 12. The CDR3 contains 16 residues. This chain's CDR3 is CASSAVRRGAPNEQFF. The CDR3 DNA follows: TGTGCCAGCAGCGCGGTCCGGCGGGGGGCCCCCAATGAGCAGTTCTTC.

V is TRBV2 and J is TRBJ2-3; the D gene is possibly TRBD2 (6 bases). The CDR3 spans 14 residues. Germline V gives CDR1 SNHLY, CDR2 FYNNEI. V shed 7 bases and J shed 6 bases, with 17 bases lying between them. The CDR3 spells CASKAGPLLDTQYF. The CDR3 bases are TGTGCCAGCAAAGCGGGCCCTCTCCTTGATACGCAGTATTTT.

The V call is TRBV30, the J call TRBJ1-4; possibly TRBD1 for D (6 bases). Germline-derived CDR1 and CDR2 are GTSNPN and SVGIG (reference sequence). CDR3 length: 15 amino acids. Trimming took off 4 bases at V and 5 bases at J, with 17 bases between the two ends. CDR3 loop: CAWNPGQRENEKLFF. DNA for the CDR3: TGTGCCTGGAACCCCGGACAGAGAGAAAATGAAAAACTGTTTTTT.

Here the CDR3 DNA reads TGCGCCAGCAGCCCCGCCCCCGAGGGACAGGGTGGGAATGAGCAGTTCTTC. Encoded protein: CASSPAPEGQGGNEQFF. The chain links TRBV5-1 to TRBJ2-1; 9 bases match TRBD1. Germline V gene sequence: CDR1 SGHRS, CDR2 YFSETQ. The CDR3 extends over 17 amino acids. Unmatched junction bases numbered 15, after V lost 4 bases and J lost 7 bases.

The genes are TRBV19 and TRBJ2-6; TRBD1 aligns across 7 bases. Germline CDR1 and CDR2: LNHDA and SQIVND (reference sequence). Germline trimming cut 9 bases from V and 0 bases from J; bases unmatched to any gene: 5. The CDR3 has 15 amino acids. In DNA, the CDR3 is TGTGCCAGCAGGACAGGTCGCTCTGGGGCCAACGTCCTGACTTTC. Its protein is CASRTGRSGANVLTF.

The V call is TRBV7-2, the J call TRBJ2-7; D may be TRBD1 (6 bases). This CDR3 has 15 residues. Germline-derived CDR1 and CDR2 are SGHTA and FQGNSA. Between the trimmed V and J ends, which lost 1 base and 5 bases, there was a span of 15 bases. Written as DNA, the CDR3 is TGTGCCAGCAGCTTAGGAGGGCAGGGGAGAAACGAGCAGTACTTC. It translates to CASSLGGQGRNEQYF.

In nucleotides, the CDR3 is TGTGCCAGCAGCTTAGGTCAAGGGGGCGAAGGGTATTTT. It specifies CASSLGQGGEGYF. The V call is TRBV13, the J call TRBJ2-3; TRBD1 aligns across 7 bases. CDR3 length equals 13 residues. The germline V gene has CDR1 PRHDT and CDR2 FYEKMQ (reference sequence). Trimming removed 0 bases from V and 14 bases from J; junction bases left unmatched: 8.